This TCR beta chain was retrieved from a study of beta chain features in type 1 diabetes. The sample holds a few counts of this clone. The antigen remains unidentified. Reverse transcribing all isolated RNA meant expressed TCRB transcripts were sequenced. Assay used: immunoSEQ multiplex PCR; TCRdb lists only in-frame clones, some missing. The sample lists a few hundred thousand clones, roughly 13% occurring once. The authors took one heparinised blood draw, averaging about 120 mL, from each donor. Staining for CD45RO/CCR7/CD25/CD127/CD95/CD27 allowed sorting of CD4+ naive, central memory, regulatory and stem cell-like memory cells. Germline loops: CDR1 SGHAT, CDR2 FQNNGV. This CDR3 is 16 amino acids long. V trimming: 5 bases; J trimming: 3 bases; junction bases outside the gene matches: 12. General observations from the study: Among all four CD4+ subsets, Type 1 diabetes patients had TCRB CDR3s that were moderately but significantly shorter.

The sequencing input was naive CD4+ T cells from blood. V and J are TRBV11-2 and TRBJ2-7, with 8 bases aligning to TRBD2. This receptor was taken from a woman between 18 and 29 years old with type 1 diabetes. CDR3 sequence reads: CASSPYPSGGLYEQYV. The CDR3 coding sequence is TGTGCCAGCAGCCCTTACCCCTCGGGAGGGCTCTACGAGCAGTACGTC.